The 20 T cell receptor beta chains given below trace back to one sample, sequenced in a study of Ad26.COV2.S vaccination and SARS-CoV-2 variants. As for treatment: about 20 received Ad26.COV2.S at low or high dose, single or two shots; 5 received placebo; per-sample allocation not given. Sampling was performed 63 days after the first vaccine or placebo injection. The assay was immunoSEQ multiplex PCR, and TCRdb's table has in-frame clones only and misses some. This table holds hundreds of thousands of clones, about 89% found once. The material was peripheral blood, obtained in a trial of Ad26.COV2.S vaccine versus placebo. These receptors came from a person aged 18 to 59 who received the Ad26.COV2.S COVID-19 vaccine or a placebo.

The chain couples TRBV7-8 to TRBJ2-7; 7 bases map to TRBD1. After removal of 5 bases from V and 3 bases from J, the junction contained 4 bases not matched to a gene. Germline V gene sequence: CDR1 SGHVS, CDR2 FQNEAQ. This CDR3 region has 13 residues. The CDR3 region is CASSIGQDYEQYF. The CDR3, as DNA: TGTGCCAGCAGCATTGGACAGGACTACGAGCAGTACTTC.

V gene TRBV7-9 combines with J gene TRBJ2-4, with TRBD1 matching 8 bases. With V trimmed by 2 bases and J by 5 bases, 2 bases remained unmatched. CDR3 size: 14 residues. Per germline, CDR1 SEHNR and CDR2 FQNEAQ (reference sequence). The CDR3 sequence: CASSLPGQENIQYF. CDR3 sequence (DNA): TGTGCCAGCAGCTTACCGGGACAGGAAAACATTCAGTACTTC.

CDR3 amino acids: CASSFVAGDPEGTGELFF. CDR3 sequence (DNA): TGTGCCAGCAGCTTCGTAGCGGGGGATCCTGAGGGAACCGGGGAGCTGTTTTTT. The chain joins TRBV7-8 to TRBJ2-2; TRBD2 matches at 9 bases. The CDR3 contains 18 residues. In germline, CDR1 is SGHVS, CDR2 FQNEAQ. Trimming removed 3 bases from V and 5 bases from J; junction bases left unmatched: 13.

The table lists this clone with a count of one. CDR3 amino acids: CASGLVSGTGGGYTF. The CDR3 DNA reads as TGTGCTAGTGGTTTGGTATCCGGGACAGGGGGCGGCTACACCTTC. The chain joins TRBV12-5 to TRBJ1-2, with TRBD1 matching over 12 bases. CDR1 and CDR2 from the germline V gene are LGHNT and FRNRAP. V trimming: 0 bases; J trimming: 8 bases; junction bases outside the gene matches: 4. The CDR3 extends over 15 amino acids.

The chain combines TRBV5-8 with TRBJ2-1, with 13 bases aligning to TRBD2. Germline CDR1 and CDR2: SGHTS and YDEGEE. The ends lost 0 bases at V and 8 bases at J; junction bases unmatched: 5. The CDR3 runs to 16 residues. The chain's CDR3 is CASSLAGLAGDDEQFF. In nucleotides, the CDR3 is TGTGCCAGCAGCTTGGCCGGACTAGCGGGAGATGATGAGCAGTTCTTC.

The rearrangement joins TRBV27 to TRBJ2-1, with TRBD2 matching 7 bases. The CDR3 sequence is 14 residues long. Germline assignment: CDR1 MNHEY and CDR2 SMNVEV (reference sequence). The V segment lost 8 bases and the J segment 3 bases; nucleotides outside the gene matches: 7. CDR3 loop: CASGAGRSYNEQFF. Here the CDR3 DNA reads TGTGCCAGCGGAGCGGGAAGAAGCTACAATGAGCAGTTCTTC.

This sequence joins TRBV7-9 and TRBJ2-1; the match to TRBD2 covers 8 bases. Looked up from germline, CDR1 is SEHNR and CDR2 is FQNEAQ (reference sequence). The CDR3 contains 15 residues. J was trimmed by 7 bases and V by 4 bases; bases with no gene match: 9. The CDR3 coding sequence is TGTGCCAGCAGCTCAGCTTCGGGGGGGAGGAATGAGCAGTTCTTC. Translated: CASSSASGGRNEQFF.

The rearrangement uses TRBV6-6 and TRBJ1-1; D unresolved. Germline assignment: CDR1 MNHNY and CDR2 SVGAGI (reference sequence). The V gene lost 4 bases and the J gene lost 5 bases, with 8 bases spanning the gap. The CDR3 has 12 amino acids. The CDR3 loop is CASSFPATEAFF. The CDR3 DNA sequence: TGTGCCAGCAGTTTCCCTGCGACTGAAGCTTTCTTT.

V and J are TRBV7-2 and TRBJ2-1, with 9 bases matching TRBD1. The CDR3 totals 15 residues. Germline CDR1 reads SGHTA; CDR2 reads FQGNSA. The V and J ends lost 2 bases and 5 bases, in that order; junction bases with no gene match: 4. In DNA form, the CDR3 reads TGTGCCAGCAGCTTATCACAGGGGGCGCACAATGAGCAGTTCTTC. It yields the protein CASSLSQGAHNEQFF. Based on the CDR3 plus reference TRBV7-2 and TRBJ2-1, the full variable domain is GAGVSQSPSNKVTEKGKDVELRCDPISGHTALYWYRQSLGQGLEFLIYFQGNSAPDKSGLPSDRFSAERTGGSVSTLTIQRTQQEDSAVYLCASSLSQGAHNEQFFGPGTRLTVL.

The chain links TRBV5-4 to TRBJ1-2; TRBD1 agrees at 10 bases. CDR3 size: 14 residues. Germline loops: CDR1 SGHNT, CDR2 YYREEE (reference sequence). V gave up 4 bases and J gave up 3 bases; unmatched junction bases: 3. CDR3 residues: CASSMTGGDYGYTF. In DNA, the CDR3 is TGTGCCAGCAGCATGACAGGGGGCGACTATGGCTACACCTTC.

J is TRBJ2-1 and V is TRBV30; 10 nucleotides agree with TRBD2. Germline values: CDR1 GTSNPN, CDR2 SVGIG (reference sequence). The CDR3 covers 17 residues. Unmatched junction bases numbered 5, after V lost 0 bases and J lost 0 bases. The CDR3 is CAWSVAASGSSYNEQFF. In DNA form, the CDR3 reads TGTGCCTGGAGTGTGGCCGCTAGCGGGAGCTCCTACAATGAGCAGTTCTTC.

This clone was observed a single time. This chain connects TRBV30 to TRBJ2-5; possible D gene TRBD2, 7 bases. Looked up from germline, CDR1 is GTSNPN and CDR2 is SVGIG (reference sequence). V was cut by 8 bases and J by 4 bases, with 11 bases left in between. The CDR3 is 11 amino acids. As DNA, the CDR3 is TGTGCCATGGGGGGGCTAGAGACCCAGTACTTC. This codes for CAMGGLETQYF.

The chain links TRBV30 to TRBJ1-6; a weak D match, TRBD1 (6 bases). The V end lost 3 bases, the J end lost 9 bases, and 12 bases lay between the germline ends. This CDR3 has 13 amino acids. Germline-derived CDR1 and CDR2 are GTSNPN and SVGIG (reference sequence). The CDR3 DNA reads TGTGCCTGGAGCCCGGGGGCTGGTTCACCCCTCCACTTT. Translated, it gives CAWSPGAGSPLHF.

In its sample, this clone was seen a few times. This chain connects TRBV5-1 to TRBJ2-2; D gene ambiguous. Trimming pared 4 bases from V and 2 bases from J, leaving 24 bases between. Germline-derived CDR1 and CDR2 are SGHRS and YFSETQ. This CDR3 spans 19 amino acids. CDR3 nucleotide sequence: TGCGCCAGCAGCCCGACCAGTCGGGCACTTAACAGAAACACCGGGGAGCTGTTTTTT. Residues: CASSPTSRALNRNTGELFF.

The chain's CDR3 is CASSQGGPGLATDTQYF. CDR3 nucleotide sequence: TGTGCCAGCAGCCAAGGGGGACCGGGACTAGCTACAGATACGCAGTATTTT. The chain employs TRBV3-1 (or the pseudogene TRBV3-2) and TRBJ2-3, with TRBD2 identical over 9 bases. The J segment lost 3 bases and the V segment lost 1 base, leaving 8 bases of the junction unmatched. Germline V gives CDR1 LGHDT, CDR2 YNNKEL (reference sequence). The CDR3 has 17 residues.

This chain connects TRBV10-3 to TRBJ1-2, with 8 nucleotides matching TRBD1. V shed 2 bases, J shed 4 bases, and the junction held 12 bases outside the gene matches. The CDR3 loop spans 17 amino acids. Germline loops: CDR1 ENHRY, CDR2 SYGVKD. CDR3 in DNA: TGTGCCATCAGTGAGATAAGTCCCGGGACAGGAACCTATGGCTACACCTTC. Amino acid sequence: CAISEISPGTGTYGYTF.

The J gene is TRBJ1-4, the V gene TRBV2; maybe TRBD1 (5 bases). With 1 base removed from V and 8 bases from J, the gap between germline ends came to 11 bases. CDR1 is SNHLY, CDR2 FYNNEI, per germline. The CDR3 has 14 residues. The DNA for the CDR3 is TGTGCCAGCAGTGAAGGGGGGAATTCGGAAAAACTGTTTTTT. Translation: CASSEGGNSEKLFF.

The chain uses TRBV14 and TRBJ2-2; 8 positions agree with TRBD2. J was trimmed by 6 bases and V by 1 base; bases with no gene match: 4. The CDR3 is 15 residues long. Germline CDR1 and CDR2: SGHDN and FVKESK. CDR3 sequence: CASSQGGLVAGELFF. Here the CDR3 DNA reads TGTGCCAGCAGCCAAGGGGGACTAGTAGCCGGGGAGCTGTTTTTT.

This rearrangement joins TRBV15 to TRBJ2-5, with D possibly matching TRBD1 (5 bases). Trimming removed 5 bases from V and 5 bases from J, with 18 bases in between. The CDR3 spans 15 residues. The germline V gene has CDR1 LNHNV and CDR2 YYDKDF (reference sequence). The DNA of the CDR3 is TGTGCCACCAGCCCCCCAGGGCTGGGTACGGAGACCCAGTACTTC. Translating gives CATSPPGLGTETQYF.

This rearrangement joins TRBV4-3 to TRBJ1-1, with 7 positions matching TRBD1. Per the germline V gene, CDR1 is LGHNA and CDR2 is YSLEER. The V and J ends lost 0 bases and 1 base, in that order; junction bases with no gene match: 11. This CDR3 region has 18 residues. CDR3 in DNA: TGCGCCAGCAGCCAAGAAATTTTGGGACAGATAACGAACACTGAAGCTTTCTTT. Amino acids: CASSQEILGQITNTEAFF.